This T cell receptor (beta chain) originates from a study of blood T cell repertoires in COVID-19. The table lists this clone with a count of one. Original methodology: Nucleated cell counts were estimated from reference gene primer amplification. Profiling relied on immunoSEQ multiplex PCR, and the TCRdb table lists in-frame clones only, not all of them. For V, J and clone size, that table is used; D and trimming come from the DNA. This sample has some 200,000 clones; 80% to 85% occur once, and the top ten carry less than 9.5%. The CDR3 sequence is 12 residues long. The V gene lost 5 bases and the J gene lost 8 bases, with 9 bases spanning the gap. Germline loops: CDR1 MDHEN, CDR2 SYDVKM.

The TCR originated in a man aged 35 to 55 who had recovered from COVID-19. This sequence joins TRBV28 and TRBJ1-4; D uncertain. The specimen was PBMCs or T cells enriched from blood (not recorded which). CDR3: CASSVSREKLFF. The CDR3, as DNA: TGTGCCAGCAGTGTCTCGAGGGAAAAACTGTTTTTT.